Below, 19 T cell receptor beta chains from the same sample are listed, as sequenced in a study of spatial heterogeneity in lung cancer (dated by TCRdb to between 2018 and 2021). Library creation used 5' RACE. Data came from a NextSeq 500. TCRdb reanalyzed the raw reads on its own, using fastp at Q25 for trimming and MiXCR for clone calling, and kept in-frame beta chains. Identical CDR3 proteins give one entry, which carries the most common genes and DNA. The sample records about 38,000 distinct CDR3 sequences, roughly 8% of which are singletons. The ten largest make up 28% of the sample. Read against the paper, the sample's time point label means: sample taken at primary tumor resection. Whole RNA extracted from tumor and nontumor lung tissue, or from cryopreserved PBMC samples, was used for TCR sequencing without cell sorting. The sequences come from PBMCs, collected at surgery. Receptor source: a male donor with early-stage non-small cell lung cancer.

This clonotype was seen ten or more times. V gene TRBV20-1 combines with J gene TRBJ1-2; perhaps TRBD1 as D (6 bases). Germline CDR1 DFQATT, CDR2 SNEGSKA (reference sequence). CDR3 length: 15 residues. The germline V and J ends were trimmed by 1 base and 2 bases, with 14 bases remaining between them. CDR3 protein: CSARAPKGVNYGYTF. The CDR3 region has the DNA TGCAGTGCTAGAGCCCCGAAGGGGGTAAACTATGGCTACACCTTC.

V is TRBV24-1 and J is TRBJ2-1; TRBD1 aligns across 7 bases. Germline V gene lookup returns CDR1 KGHDR and CDR2 SFDVKD. Losses at the gene ends were 3 bases for V and 7 bases for J; bases not matched to a gene: 11. CDR3 length equals 16 residues. This chain's CDR3 is CATSDQAPGQLNEQFF. The CDR3, as DNA: TGTGCCACCAGTGATCAAGCCCCGGGACAGCTTAATGAGCAGTTCTTC.

In this sample, this clonotype turned up many times. V is TRBV11-2 and J is TRBJ1-4; 8 bases agree with TRBD1. The CDR3 is 15 residues long. Germline V CDR1 and CDR2: SGHAT, FQNNGV. V lost 5 bases, J lost 3 bases, and 5 bases stayed unmatched. The DNA of the CDR3 is TGTGCCAGCAGCCAGGACAGGGTCCCTAATGAAAAACTGTTTTTT. Protein product: CASSQDRVPNEKLFF.

This clonotype was picked up many times. The V gene is TRBV7-9, the J gene TRBJ1-1; the match to TRBD1 covers 8 bases. Germline values: CDR1 SEHNR, CDR2 FQNEAQ (reference sequence). V lost 4 bases, J lost 2 bases, and 3 bases stayed unmatched. The CDR3 totals 14 residues. The CDR3 DNA sequence: TGTGCCAGCAGCTGGGGACAGGCTAACACTGAAGCTTTCTTT. The encoded protein is CASSWGQANTEAFF.

This clonotype was seen many times. The chain has TRBV7-9 and TRBJ2-3; no firm D call. This CDR3 has 14 residues. Germline assignment: CDR1 SEHNR and CDR2 FQNEAQ (reference sequence). Trimming removed 1 base at V and 2 bases at J, with 7 bases between. CDR3 residues: CASSLELATDTQYF. CDR3 nucleotides: TGTGCCAGCAGCTTAGAACTGGCCACAGATACGCAGTATTTT.

The V and J genes are TRBV20-1 and TRBJ2-7, with no clear D. CDR3 size: 13 residues. V was cut by 3 bases and J by 0 bases, with 9 bases left in between. CDR1 is DFQATT and CDR2 is SNEGSKA in the germline V gene (reference sequence). CDR3 DNA sequence: TGCAGTGCTAGCGATAGGGACTCCTACGAGCAGTACGTC. It is translated as CSASDRDSYEQYV.

This clonotype was seen many times. The chain couples TRBV20-1 to TRBJ2-4; 10 bases are a match to TRBD1. Germline V CDR1 and CDR2: DFQATT, SNEGSKA (reference sequence). J was trimmed by 1 base and V by 7 bases; bases with no gene match: 4. The CDR3 runs to 14 residues. The CDR3 DNA reads as TGCAGTGTGACAGGGGGCCTCGCCAAAAACATTCAGTACTTC. This sequence encodes CSVTGGLAKNIQYF.

This clonotype was counted ten times or more. This rearrangement joins TRBV7-2 to TRBJ2-3; D unresolved. The CDR3 covers 14 residues. V lost 1 base to trimming and J lost 6 bases, with 11 bases between them. Germline values: CDR1 SGHTA, CDR2 FQGNSA. In DNA, the CDR3 is TGTGCCAGCAGCTTAGTTAGGGTCGGTGATACGCAGTATTTT. Translated: CASSLVRVGDTQYF.

This clonotype was seen at least ten times. This chain links TRBV14 with TRBJ1-1; D is unclear. CDR1 is SGHDN and CDR2 is FVKESK in the germline V gene. CDR3 length: 13 amino acids. V lost 0 bases to trimming and J lost 5 bases, with 7 bases between them. CDR3 DNA sequence: TGTGCCAGCAGCCAAGACAGGTTGACTGAAGCTTTCTTT. Amino acid sequence: CASSQDRLTEAFF. Full variable domain (rest looked up from reference TRBV14 and TRBJ1-1): EAGVTQFPSHSVIEKGQTVTLRCDPISGHDNLYWYRRVMGKEIKFLLHFVKESKQDESGMPNNRFLAERTGGTYSTLKVQPAELEDSGVYFCASSQDRLTEAFFGQGTRLTVV.

This clonotype was counted many times. The rearrangement uses TRBV7-2 and TRBJ1-1; D is unclear. The CDR3 is 12 amino acids. V lost 0 bases and J 11 bases, leaving 10 bases between the germline ends. Germline-derived CDR1 and CDR2 are SGHTA and FQGNSA. CDR3 sequence reads: CASSLASSYAFF. CDR3 sequence (DNA): TGTGCCAGCAGCTTAGCATCCTCGTACGCTTTCTTT.

The sample holds a few counts of this clonotype. V and J are TRBV10-3 and TRBJ2-1; D possibly matches TRBD1 or TRBD2 (5 bases each). The germline gives CDR1 ENHRY, CDR2 SYGVKD. V was trimmed by 6 bases and J by 5 bases, leaving 14 bases between them. CDR3 length: 14 residues. CDR3 bases: TGTGCCATCAGGGGCTCACGAGGGGACAATGAGCAGTTCTTC. This gives the protein CAIRGSRGDNEQFF.

V gene TRBV19 combines with J gene TRBJ2-6, with 9 bases lining up with TRBD1. Looked up from germline, CDR1 is LNHDA and CDR2 is SQIVND (reference sequence). The CDR3 runs 17 residues. V lost 5 bases, J lost 0 bases, and 5 bases stayed unmatched. The CDR3 DNA reads as TGTGCCAGTAGTGCGGACAGGGGCTACTCTGGGGCCAACGTCCTGACTTTC. This sequence encodes CASSADRGYSGANVLTF.

This clonotype was counted at least ten times. The chain is built from TRBV6-2 or TRBV6-3 and TRBJ2-1, with TRBD2 identical over 9 bases. This CDR3 is built from 15 residues. With 7 bases clipped from V and 8 bases from J, the junction kept 12 bases outside the gene matches. From germline, CDR1 is MNHEY and CDR2 SVGEGT. CDR3 sequence (DNA): TGTGCCAGCACGCGTCACCTAGCGGGGTTAGATGAGCAGTTCTTC. Its translation is CASTRHLAGLDEQFF.

Only a few counts were recorded for this clonotype. The chain carries TRBV3-1 and TRBJ1-1; unclear D gene. V lost 4 bases, J lost 4 bases, and 7 bases lay in between. This CDR3 is built from 12 residues. Germline V gene data show CDR1 as LGHDT and CDR2 as YNNKEL (reference sequence). CDR3 loop: CASSLMGTEAFF. CDR3 coding DNA: TGTGCCAGCAGCCTCATGGGCACTGAAGCTTTCTTT.

This clonotype was counted many times. CDR3 in DNA: TGTGCCAGCAGTCGGGCCGAACGCTATAATTCACCCCTCCACTTT. It translates to CASSRAERYNSPLHF. The rearrangement links TRBV6-2 or TRBV6-3 to TRBJ1-6; D unresolved. Deletions cut 5 bases from V and 3 bases from J, with 11 bases between. The CDR3 sequence is 15 residues long. Germline-derived CDR1 and CDR2 are MNHEY and SVGEGT.

This clonotype was counted at least ten times. The rearrangement links TRBV4-3 to TRBJ2-2; TRBD2 might be the D (7 bases). Per germline, CDR1 LGHNA and CDR2 YSLEER. V gave up 3 bases and J gave up 7 bases, with 12 bases separating them. The CDR3 sequence is 14 residues long. The CDR3 DNA reads as TGCGCCAGCAGCCAGAGGGGGGGAGGCGGGGAGCTGTTTTTT. Encoded protein: CASSQRGGGGELFF.

This clonotype was seen more than once but under ten times. V and J are TRBV20-1 and TRBJ2-3, with TRBD2 matching over 8 bases. The CDR3 extends over 15 amino acids. Germline CDR1 and CDR2: DFQATT and SNEGSKA (reference sequence). With 7 bases clipped from V and 2 bases from J, the junction kept 11 bases outside the gene matches. For the CDR3, the DNA is TGCAGTGTCAACCCGGGGCGGGAGGCCACAGATACGCAGTATTTT. It encodes CSVNPGREATDTQYF.

Many counts were recorded for this clonotype. The rearrangement joins TRBV5-6 to TRBJ2-1, with 12 nucleotides matching TRBD2. This CDR3 has 14 amino acids. Germline CDR1 SGHDT, CDR2 YYEEEE. Losses at the gene ends were 2 bases for V and 7 bases for J; bases not matched to a gene: 1. CDR3 nucleotide sequence: TGTGCCAGCAGCTTACTAGCGGGAGGTAATGAGCAGTTCTTC. It translates to CASSLLAGGNEQFF.

This clonotype was recorded many times. The chain has TRBV28 and TRBJ1-5; 11 nucleotides agree with TRBD1. V shed 4 bases, J shed 4 bases, and the junction held 12 bases outside the gene matches. Germline CDR1 and CDR2: MDHEN and SYDVKM. CDR3 size: 18 residues. CDR3 DNA: TGTGCCAGCAGTTCGCGGGACAGGGGGTCCGGCTTTAATCAGCCCCAGCATTTT. It codes for CASSSRDRGSGFNQPQHF.